This T cell receptor (beta chain) was obtained from a study of cytomegalovirus exposure and HLA in healthy donors (dated by TCRdb to between 2016 and 2019). As for the study more broadly: An earlier analysis of some 550 of the donors reported more than 250 Gb of sequence data and 100 million to 130 million unique TCR beta sequences from about 180 million T cells. An early release that covered fewer than 750 HLA-typed donors contained approximately 320 gigabases of sequencing data and 75 million to 100 million unique TCR sequences. Among the roughly 400 genotyped donors, under 90% belonged to the genetic ancestry cluster associated with self-reported Caucasian donors. The aim of the study was to test whether cataloging public T cell receptors could identify signatures of past pathogen exposure. The T cell repertoires of 666 subjects were profiled by immunosequencing and related to cytomegalovirus serostatus. Besides the first cohort of approximately 710 subjects, a separate validation cohort made up of over 100 different subjects was used. To predict cytomegalovirus infection status, the study brought together high-throughput TCR immunosequencing, statistical association of individual TCRs with disease status, and machine learning. A later analysis re-analyzed previously published TCR beta repertoires from 666 donors and added high-resolution HLA genotyping to study TCR occurrence patterns. Rather than using new phenotypic data, the later analysis identified candidate immune exposures from TCR beta sequences and from how often those sequences occurred across donors. To decide whether each TCR beta V gene segment behaved as functional or pseudogenic, an earlier analysis of over 500 of the donors relied on high-throughput TCR beta sequencing. Alongside the repertoire data, information on donor age, sex, ethnicity and CMV serostatus was compiled. Genome-wide SNP genotypes for about 60% of the roughly 700 donors were used in a later genetic analysis, which treated that subset as a discovery cohort. Every repertoire in the discovery cohort had been generated on one and the same sequencing platform. HLA typing included class I and class II loci at four-digit resolution. The number of typed donors differed by locus: about 629-630 for A, B, C, DRB1 and DQB1; 500 to 550 for DQA1; fewer than 610 for DPA1; and some 430 for DPB1. Four to six DR-DQ haplotypes were handled as single units for association and clustering, since linkage in the cohort was strong. Among around 400 genotyped donors of the cohort, an average of approximately 230,000 unique TCR beta nucleotide sequences were sequenced per donor, roughly a sixth of them non-productive. Overall results and qualifications from the work: A total of some 180 TCR beta chains were listed by the study as associated with cytomegalovirus. Immune exposure information for the cohort was limited to CMV serostatus. Correlated functional status among segregating V segments might be attributable to linkage disequilibrium, but an unknown experimental factor could not be ruled out. Only TCR beta chains were sequenced in this cohort, and the absence of alpha or paired-chain data limited detectable features. A further reported finding was that TCR beta sequences accurately predicted the HLA-A and HLA-B alleles for most subjects in the first cohort. A few of the identified cytomegalovirus-associated TCR beta chains were confirmed in vitro to be specific for cytomegalovirus antigens. In a later genetic analysis, fewer N-insertions in productive TCRs were reported among donors in an Asian-associated ancestry cluster than the 666-donor mean. The classifier was reported to diagnose cytomegalovirus status with high specificity and sensitivity in both the original cohort and the validation cohort. When HLA alleles, especially DR and DQ, strongly co-occurred, attributing TCR associations to individual alleles was difficult. The earlier analysis of some 540 of the donors excluded 15 to 20 rarely observed V segments, including chromosome 9 orphons, because counts were too low. In a later analysis, TCR association rates were found to vary across HLA loci, with the most associated TCRs seen for DRB1 alleles and the fewest for HLA-C alleles. Sequencing depth was assumed to be roughly uniform across donors in the presence/absence analyses, though that assumption may not hold. In a later analysis, HLA-associated TCR beta chains were found to be more clonally expanded and to have lower generation probabilities than equally common non-associated chains. In a later analysis, around 17,000 TCR beta sequences were associated with specific HLA alleles at a false discovery rate of 0.05. The authors suggested that the approach could potentially be generalized to other disease states and immunological phenotypes. A later genetic analysis associated a missense DCLRE1C variant with V-gene and J-gene trimming of TCR beta chains, and an independent cohort replicated the association. Some IMGT-functional V segments, including TRBV6-2 and TRBV6-3, could not be told apart with the 87-base-pair reads, so those segments were excluded. In an earlier analysis of approximately 590 of the donors, most TCR beta V segments were observed in productive rearrangements about 90% or about 30% of the time, broadly matching IMGT annotations. A later analysis reported that several top co-occurrence clusters appeared linked to parvovirus B19, influenza, CMV and Epstein-Barr virus. According to a later analysis, most CMV-associated TCR beta chains appeared to be HLA-restricted, and the HLA associations seemed to be driven largely by CMV exposure. Across donors, most TCR sequences were observed very rarely, whereas some public TCRs were present in many individuals. Because HLA typing was missing for some donors at each locus, association tests included only the typed subset. A group of highly shared sequence variants was considered likely to be a technical artifact of the sequencing pipeline.

A distance of 12 bases separates the germline ends of V and J, which lose 2 bases and 1 base respectively. In the germline V gene, CDR1 corresponds to MDHEN and CDR2 to SYDVKM. Counted from cysteine to phenylalanine, this CDR3 has 16 amino acids. The DNA shown is the 48-base CDR3, in frame from base 1. Receptor amplification or capture employed the immunoSEQ multiplex PCR assay. For the multiplex PCR, a mixture combining 60 forward primers for TCR Vbeta segments and 13 reverse primers for TCR Jbeta segments was used. The CDR3 region of rearranged TCR beta genes was amplified from genomic DNA with a multiplex PCR assay. The amplified TCR beta libraries were sequenced on the Illumina HiSeq System as 87-base-pair reads. Under the source paper's analysis protocol: In a later analysis, roughly 80 million unique TCR beta chains were counted across the approximately 620 repertoires, and about 9.9 million of these chains were shared by at least two donors. A nearest-neighbor algorithm error-corrected the raw reads and collapsed the reads into unique sequences, merging closely related sequences to remove PCR and sequencing errors. To assign V, D and J gene segments, CDR3 sequences were aligned to IMGT reference sequences. Each retained sequence needed at least a six-nucleotide match to both a V gene segment and a J gene segment. Rearrangements were called productive when the CDR3 lacked stop codons and stayed in frame with V and J; all others were non-productive. CDR3 was defined by IMGT convention, running from the second conserved V-encoded cysteine to the conserved J-encoded phenylalanine. In an earlier analysis of around 570 of the donors, sequences lacking an unambiguous match to a single V gene segment were excluded. In an earlier analysis of some 590 of the donors, V segments were called functional above 56.7% productive rearrangements and were called segregating when the between-donor standard deviation exceeded 5%. A statistical classification framework was built for diagnosing cytomegalovirus status from the catalog of TCR beta chain sequences. In a later analysis, V and J genes were assigned by comparing TCR nucleotide sequences against IMGT/GENE-DB human TR gene sequences. The TCRdist pipeline was used in a later analysis to assign CDR3 sequences and most-parsimonious VDJ recombination scenarios. A later analysis defined each TCR beta chain by its CDR3 amino acid sequence plus V-gene family, and excluded reads lacking a unique V-gene family. In a later analysis, nearly 600 highly shared, low-generation-probability nucleotide sequences were removed to address suspected cross-contamination and a sequencing artifact. In a later analysis, a clonal expansion index was calculated for each public chain from normalized within-repertoire ranks of inferred template counts. Generation probabilities in a later analysis came from a VDJ recombination model fitted to out-of-frame rearrangements, and those results were checked against IGoR. In a later analysis, hypergeometric tests were used to score TCR-TCR, TCR-HLA and TCR-CMV co-occurrence, with a repertoire-size bias correction applied to TCR pairs. To estimate false discovery rates, a later analysis permuted the HLA or CMV assignments 20 times. In a later analysis, co-occurring TCRs were grouped using DBSCAN, with TCRdist sequence similarity added in when clustering inside HLA-allele-positive subsets. Repertoires with fewer than 30,000 or more than 120,000 public chains were left out of co-occurrence clustering, as were four to six repertoires with anomalous nucleotide sharing. This is the immuneACCESS table as TCRdb keeps it, with only in-frame sequences that have V and J called. A part of the clones is gone; compared with another copy, unresolved V genes explain less than half, and the rest is unexplained. V, J and clone size are taken as reported in that table, and D and trimming were inferred from the DNA itself. The sample includes 110,000 to 150,000 clones, with about 82% observed a single time. The biggest ten clones account for 3% to 3.5% of the sample.

The cohort comprised around 690 healthy bone marrow donors. At the time of sampling, every cohort member was nominally healthy, though immune exposures that went unrecorded were likely present. The donor was CMV seronegative and was included in the group of approximately 350 seronegative cohort members. Each donor provided a peripheral blood sample, and peripheral blood mononuclear cells were used for TCR beta sequencing. Genomic DNA was extracted from the blood cell samples with the Qiagen DNeasy Blood Extraction Kit. On this clone itself: The antigen it recognizes is unknown. The sample holds no much larger clone one base away, and base qualities are not on file.

The chain employs TRBV28 and TRBJ1-5; the D gene is not confidently resolved. This TCR derives from a male donor in good health and CMV-seronegative. The specimen sequenced was PBMCs. The DNA sequence is TGTGCCAGCAGTTTAGCGGGTGGAGGAAGCAATCAGCCCCAGCATTTT. Its product reads: CASSLAGGGSNQPQHF.